This T cell receptor beta chain was observed in a study of identical twins. General study results and limits: Carriage of fewer insertions was seen in abundant cord blood beta clonotypes, whereas memory repertoires showed none.

Healthy Caucasians, and only they, were the donors. With template switching, a universal primer site was added, and the cDNA carried unique molecular identifiers. Each CDR3 protein gets one entry after TCRdb re-called the 5' RACE reads with MiXCR. The data hold about 1.7 million distinct CDR3 sequences, with about 32% observed a single time. Worth noting for this clonotype: Its target is unknown.

CDR3 length: 16 residues. The J segment lost 4 bases and the V segment lost 1 base, leaving 10 bases of the junction unmatched. CDR1 DFQATT and CDR2 SNEGSKA come from the germline V gene (reference sequence). This TCR was sampled from a newborn girl in good health. The V call is TRBV20-1, the J call TRBJ2-1, with TRBD1 identical over 7 bases. The sequenced sample consisted of cord blood. The CDR3 sequence is CSARAPKSGGYNEQFF. As DNA, the CDR3 is TGCAGTGCTAGAGCTCCTAAGTCAGGGGGTTACAATGAGCAGTTCTTC.